Listed here is a single TCR beta chain. TCRdb reprocessed the RT-PCR reads via MiXCR and lists one record per CDR3 protein. This table has some 960,000 distinct CDR3 sequences, 15% to 20% appearing once. This sample was included in a study of patients and donors after allogeneic stem cell transplantation. After removal of 3 bases from V and 4 bases from J, the junction contained 12 bases not matched to a gene. Germline assignment: CDR1 SEHNR and CDR2 FQNEAQ (reference sequence). The length of the CDR3 is 16 residues. Sequenced sample: blood, either unsorted or a sorted T cell fraction (not recorded which). The receptor comes from a human donor who was either an allogeneic HSCT recipient or a stem cell or donor lymphocyte infusion donor (not recorded which). It is not recorded whose cells these are; they may come from a transplant donor. V and J are TRBV7-9 and TRBJ2-7, with TRBD1 identical over 7 bases. CDR3 DNA sequence: TGTGCCAGCAGCTTGGCTGGGGGACAGATCCGGTACGAGCAGTACTTC. The encoded protein is CASSLAGGQIRYEQYF. The full variable domain, with the rest looked up from reference TRBV7-9 and TRBJ2-7, is DTGVSQNPRHKITKRGQNVTFRCDPISEHNRLYWYRQTLGQGPEFLTYFQNEAQLEKSRLLSDRFSAERPKGSFSTLEIQRTEQGDSAMYLCASSLAGGQIRYEQYFGPGTRLTVT.